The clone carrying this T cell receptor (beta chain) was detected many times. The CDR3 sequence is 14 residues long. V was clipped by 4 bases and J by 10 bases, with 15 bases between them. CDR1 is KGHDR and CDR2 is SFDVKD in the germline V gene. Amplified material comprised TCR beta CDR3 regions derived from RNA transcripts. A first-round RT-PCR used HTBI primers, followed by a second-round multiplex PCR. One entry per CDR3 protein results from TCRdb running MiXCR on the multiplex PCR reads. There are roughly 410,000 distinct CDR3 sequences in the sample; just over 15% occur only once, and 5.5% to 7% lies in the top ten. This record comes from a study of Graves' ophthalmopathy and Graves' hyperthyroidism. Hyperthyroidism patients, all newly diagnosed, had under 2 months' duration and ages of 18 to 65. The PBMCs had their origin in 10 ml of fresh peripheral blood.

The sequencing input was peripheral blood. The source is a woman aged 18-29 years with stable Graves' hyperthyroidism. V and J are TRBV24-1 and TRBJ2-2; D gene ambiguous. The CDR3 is CATSDPTQVEELFF. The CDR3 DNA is TGTGCCACCAGTGACCCGACCCAGGTCGAGGAGCTGTTTTTT.